This T cell receptor (beta chain) was observed in a study of spatial heterogeneity in lung cancer. As for the study in general: The study consistently detected more beta-chain than alpha-chain sequences. Points from the study as a whole: Expanded tumor TCRs that were ubiquitous appeared in blood more at resection than follow-up.

Trimming shortened V by 5 bases and J by 7 bases, and 12 bases separated the two germline ends. The germline V gene has CDR1 SGHNT and CDR2 YENEEA. CDR3 length equals 13 residues. A note on this clonotype: What it binds is unknown.

Time point meaning: blood at routine non-recurrence follow-up after resection. Whole RNA was taken from tumor, nontumor lung or frozen PBMC; it was then sequenced unsorted. Every cDNA TCR molecule received its own unique molecular identifier. TCRdb re-called the 5' RACE reads with MiXCR, one entry per CDR3 protein. The sample consists of about 120,000 distinct CDR3 sequences, about 12% of them appearing once. This receptor was taken from a male donor with early-stage non-small cell lung cancer. The V call is TRBV11-3, the J call TRBJ2-1; D gene ambiguous. The sample consisted of PBMCs, taken at follow-up. The CDR3 DNA is TGTGCCAGCAGCGTGAATATTCTTAATGAGCAGTTCTTC. Encoded protein: CASSVNILNEQFF.